The rows below give T cell receptor beta chains drawn from one sample of a study of blood T cell repertoires in COVID-19. Profiled with immunoSEQ multiplex PCR; TCRdb holds only in-frame clones, not every one. The table shows fewer than 400,000 clones, with about 85% occurring only once. The sample comprised PBMCs or T cells enriched from blood (not recorded which). The receptors were sampled from a woman in her twenties or thirties who had been exposed to COVID-19. The CDR3 runs from the conserved cysteine through the conserved F or W. Fields, in order: V gene, D gene, CDR3 length, clone size, J gene, CDR3 DNA, CDR3 protein. A D gene is named only where the DNA matches it firmly. Clone size is stated in some rows and not others, as once, few, many or a class when expanded.

V: TRBV27
D: .
length: 13
size: .
J: TRBJ2-5
DNA: TGTGCCAGCAGTTTAGACTTCGGCGAGACCCAGTACTTC
CDR3: CASSLDFGETQYF

V: TRBV28
D: .
length: 17
size: once
J: TRBJ1-3
DNA: TGTGCCAGCAGTTCCCCCTCCTTCGGGGGCTCTGGAAACACCATATATTTT
CDR3: CASSSPSFGGSGNTIYF

V: TRBV19
D: .
length: 13
size: .
J: TRBJ1-4
DNA: TGTGCCAGTAGTAATCAGGGCATCGAAAAACTGTTTTTT
CDR3: CASSNQGIEKLFF

V: TRBV19
D: .
length: 13
size: .
J: TRBJ2-3
DNA: TGTGCCAGTACCGGGACTAGCACAGATACGCAGTATTTT
CDR3: CASTGTSTDTQYF

V: TRBV10-3
D: .
length: 14
size: .
J: TRBJ1-5
DNA: TGTGCCATCAGTGGGGGGGTTTACCCCGATCCCCAGCATTTT
CDR3: CAISGGVYPDPQHF

V: TRBV28
D: TRBD1
length: 15
size: .
J: TRBJ1-2
DNA: TGTGCCAGCATTCAGGGACAGGTTTATGGCTATGGCTACACCTTC
CDR3: CASIQGQVYGYGYTF

V: TRBV5-1
D: TRBD2
length: 15
size: .
J: TRBJ2-1
DNA: TGCGCCAGCAGCGCCGGACTAGCGGGGCACAATGAGCAGTTCTTC
CDR3: CASSAGLAGHNEQFF

V: TRBV18
D: TRBD1
length: 15
size: .
J: TRBJ2-5
DNA: TGTGCCAGCTCACCACCGACAGGGGGCAGGGAGACCCAGTACTTC
CDR3: CASSPPTGGRETQYF

V: TRBV24-1
D: TRBD1
length: 16
size: .
J: TRBJ1-5
DNA: TGTGCCACCAGTGACGGTGGGACAGGGAGGAATCAGCCCCAGCATTTT
CDR3: CATSDGGTGRNQPQHF

V: TRBV28
D: TRBD1
length: 13
size: .
J: TRBJ1-1
DNA: TGTGCCAGCAGCTCCAGGACAGGGAGGGTAGCTTTCTTT
CDR3: CASSSRTGRVAFF

V: TRBV21-1
D: .
length: 14
size: .
J: TRBJ1-1
DNA: TGTGCCAGCAGCAAAGCGACAGGTCGGGGCGCGGCTTTCTTT
CDR3: CASSKATGRGAAFF

V: TRBV7-9
D: .
length: 14
size: once
J: TRBJ1-1
DNA: TGTGCCAGCAGACTAGCGTGGGCTAACACTGAAGCTTTCTTT
CDR3: CASRLAWANTEAFF

V: TRBV5-1
D: .
length: 14
size: few
J: TRBJ2-1
DNA: TGCGCCAGCAGCTATGGACTGTTGGACAATGAGCAGTTCTTC
CDR3: CASSYGLLDNEQFF

V: TRBV9
D: .
length: 14
size: few
J: TRBJ1-6
DNA: TGTGCCAGCAGCGTAATAGGGAGCACCTCACCCCTCCACTTT
CDR3: CASSVIGSTSPLHF

V: TRBV7-9
D: TRBD1
length: 16
size: .
J: TRBJ1-2
DNA: TGTGCCAGCAGCCCCCCCGGGACAGGGTCCAACTATGGCTACACCTTC
CDR3: CASSPPGTGSNYGYTF

V: TRBV14
D: .
length: 12
size: once
J: TRBJ2-7
DNA: TGTGCCAGCAGCCCCGCGAACTACGAGCAGTACTTC
CDR3: CASSPANYEQYF

V: TRBV30
D: .
length: 14
size: .
J: TRBJ2-7
DNA: TGTGCCTGGAGTGTAACTAGTGGGACCTACGAGCAGTACTTC
CDR3: CAWSVTSGTYEQYF

V: TRBV6-5
D: .
length: 13
size: .
J: TRBJ1-5
DNA: TGTGCCAGCAGTTACTTATCAGGGGAGCCCCAGCATTTT
CDR3: CASSYLSGEPQHF

V: TRBV2
D: TRBD1
length: 13
size: .
J: TRBJ1-4
DNA: TGTGCCAGCACGGACAGGAATTGGGAAAAACTGTTTTTT
CDR3: CASTDRNWEKLFF

V: TRBV5-6
D: TRBD1
length: 16
size: .
J: TRBJ1-6
DNA: TGTGCCAGCAGCTTGGGACAGGGAGCCTATAATTCACCCCTCCACTTT
CDR3: CASSLGQGAYNSPLHF

V: TRBV7-9
D: .
length: 14
size: .
J: TRBJ1-1
DNA: TGTGCCAGCAGCTTAAATCCCAGGGGACCTGAAGCTTTCTTT
CDR3: CASSLNPRGPEAFF

V: TRBV9
D: TRBD1
length: 16
size: .
J: TRBJ1-6
DNA: TGTGCCAGCAGCTCCTCTCTGAGGGGGCTGGATTCACCCCTCCACTTT
CDR3: CASSSSLRGLDSPLHF

V: TRBV28
D: TRBD1
length: 15
size: .
J: TRBJ2-7
DNA: TGTGCCAGCAGACCACCGGGACAGGGGGCCTACGAGCAGTACTTC
CDR3: CASRPPGQGAYEQYF

V: TRBV5-1
D: TRBD1
length: 15
size: .
J: TRBJ2-2
DNA: TGCGCCAGCAGCTTACGACAGGGGAACGGCGGGGAGCTGTTTTTT
CDR3: CASSLRQGNGGELFF

V: TRBV6-5
D: .
length: 16
size: .
J: TRBJ2-1
DNA: TGTGCCAGCAGTTACTCGGCGGGCAGCTCCTACAATGAGCAGTTCTTC
CDR3: CASSYSAGSSYNEQFF

V: TRBV10-3
D: TRBD1
length: 14
size: .
J: TRBJ1-6
DNA: TGTGCCATCAGACCGGACAGGGGAAATTCACCCCTCCACTTT
CDR3: CAIRPDRGNSPLHF

V: TRBV7-9
D: TRBD1
length: 15
size: .
J: TRBJ1-2
DNA: TGTGCCAGCAGCCGGACAGGGCATAGGTTCTATGGCTACACCTTC
CDR3: CASSRTGHRFYGYTF

V: TRBV4-2
D: TRBD1
length: 12
size: .
J: TRBJ1-2
DNA: TGTGCCAGCACCCAAGGGGGCGACGGCTACACCTTC
CDR3: CASTQGGDGYTF